This T cell receptor beta chain was obtained from a study of blood T cell repertoires in COVID-19. The ends lost 6 bases at V and 11 bases at J; junction bases unmatched: 8. The length of the CDR3 is 13 residues. Germline assignment: CDR1 MDHEN and CDR2 SYDVKM. As processed by the authors: Nucleated cell number was recorded as an estimate derived from reference gene primer amplification. This table comes from immunoSEQ multiplex PCR, and its TCRdb copy is limited to in-frame clones, with some not included. V, J and clone size derive from that table, while D and trimming were established from the DNA sequence. This sample has approximately 70,000 clones; 86% occur once, and the top ten carry about 11%.

The J gene is TRBJ1-1, the V gene TRBV28; TRBD1 agrees at 11 bases. Sequencing was done on a sample of peripheral blood. The sequence was collected from a man aged 70 or older with active or convalescent COVID-19. CDR3 DNA sequence: TGTGCCAGCAGGGGACAGGGGGACCAAACTGCTTTCTTT. It codes for CASRGQGDQTAFF.